This T cell receptor (beta chain) appears in the sequencing data of a study of neurological immune-mediated disorders. Broader study findings: The multiple sclerosis repertoire cluster had no clinical or MRI correlate.

PBMCs stored at -80 C, numbering 2 million, were the origin of the unsorted libraries. This clonotype was found many times. The antigen is undetermined. The germline CDR1 and CDR2 sequences are SGHRS and YFSETQ. The CDR3 sequence is 15 residues long. V dropped 3 bases and J dropped 6; count of bases not matched to a gene: 10. The method for making cDNA was 5'RACE, and it used 10-nucleotide random UMIs. TCRdb itself ran the 5' RACE reads through MiXCR, one entry per CDR3 protein. The data contain some 66,000 distinct CDR3 sequences, around 3% of them singletons. Input material: PBMCs. This clonotype originated in a man in his forties with multiple sclerosis. The V gene is TRBV5-1, the J gene TRBJ2-7, with TRBD1 matching over 9 bases. The DNA for the CDR3 is TGCGCCAGCAGCTCAACCGGGACAGGGAACGTCGAGCAGTACTTC. This gives the protein CASSSTGTGNVEQYF.